These 13 T cell receptor beta chains were all obtained from the same sample, sequenced in a study of early T cells in non-severe SARS-CoV-2 infection. From the 5' RACE reads, TCRdb called clonotypes with MiXCR, one entry per CDR3 protein. Counted here are about 60,000 distinct CDR3 sequences, around 21% occurring once; the ten biggest clones make up about 15%. The source was whole blood, collected at baseline. The receptors here all came from an adult who was a healthcare worker with PCR-confirmed SARS-CoV-2 infection or an uninfected control (not recorded which).

This clonotype was seen a handful of times. This chain joins TRBV4-1 and TRBJ2-1, with TRBD2 matching 7 bases. The CDR3 extends over 14 amino acids. Germline CDR1 reads MGHRA; CDR2 reads YSYEKL. J gave up 8 bases and V 1 base, and 5 bases lay outside the gene matches. Here the CDR3 reads CASSQVGEGDEQFF. DNA for the CDR3: TGCGCCAGCAGCCAAGTGGGGGAGGGCGATGAGCAGTTCTTC.

The chain recombines TRBV12-3 or TRBV12-4 with TRBJ1-1, with D uncertain. Trimming removed 8 bases at V and 2 bases at J, with 3 bases between. The CDR3 extends over 10 amino acids. The CDR3 reads CASGNTEAFF. In nucleotides, the CDR3 is TGTGCCAGCGGAAACACTGAAGCTTTCTTT.

The V and J genes are TRBV3-1 and TRBJ2-7; D is possibly TRBD2 (6 bases). From germline, CDR1 is LGHDT and CDR2 YNNKEL (reference sequence). The V gene lost 5 bases and the J gene lost 1 base, with 9 bases spanning the gap. The CDR3 length is 13 residues. In nucleotides, the CDR3 is TGTGCCAGCAGCAGGAGGGGATCCTACGAGCAGTACTTC. Amino acid sequence: CASSRRGSYEQYF.

This clonotype was detected only a few times. The chain has TRBV6-1 and TRBJ2-6; 11 bases map to TRBD1. The CDR3 length is 18 residues. Germline CDR1 and CDR2: MNHNS and SASEGT. The J segment lost 0 bases and the V segment lost 5 bases, leaving 6 bases of the junction unmatched. The CDR3 region has the DNA TGTGCCAGCAGTTTGTGGACAGGGGGCGCCTCTGGGGCCAACGTCCTGACTTTC. This encodes CASSLWTGGASGANVLTF.

V and J are TRBV6-1 and TRBJ2-3; 7 bases agree with TRBD1. The V segment lost 10 bases and the J segment 7 bases; nucleotides outside the gene matches: 8. Germline V lookup: CDR1 MNHNS, CDR2 SASEGT. The CDR3 covers 12 residues. CDR3 in DNA: TGTGCCACGCGACAGGGCGAGAATACGCAGTATTTT. Its protein product is CATRQGENTQYF.

This sequence joins TRBV4-1 and TRBJ2-1; TRBD1 is a possible D gene (7 bases). This CDR3 has 17 amino acids. Germline CDR1 reads MGHRA; CDR2 reads YSYEKL. V was shortened by 1 base and J by 4 bases, with 17 bases between the two germline ends. The CDR3 sequence: CASSQGTSGGYYNEQFF. CDR3 DNA: TGCGCCAGCAGCCAAGGGACCTCAGGGGGGTATTACAATGAGCAGTTCTTC.

The CDR3, as DNA: TGTGCCAGCAGCAATAGCTACGAGCAGTACTTC. Translated, it gives CASSNSYEQYF. The chain couples TRBV11-2 to TRBJ2-7; D is ambiguous. Germline-derived CDR1 and CDR2 are SGHAT and FQNNGV. V was pared by 5 bases and J by 3 bases, with 5 bases between. This CDR3 is 11 amino acids long. Full variable domain (remainder filled in from reference TRBV11-2 and TRBJ2-7): EAGVAQSPRYKIIEKRQSVAFWCNPISGHATLYWYQQILGQGPKLLIQFQNNGVVDDSQLPKDRFSAERLKGVDSTLKIQPAKLEDSAVYLCASSNSYEQYFGPGTRLTVT.

This clonotype came up many times. The V call is TRBV6-2 or TRBV6-3, the J call TRBJ1-5, with a tentative D call TRBD1 (5 bases). Germline loops: CDR1 MNHEY, CDR2 SVGEGT. This CDR3 region has 12 residues. Trimming left V 10 bases short and J 0 bases short, with 7 bases between. The CDR3, as DNA: TGTGCCACAGGGTATAGCAATCAGCCCCAGCATTTT. Translation: CATGYSNQPQHF.

A few counts support this clonotype. The chain combines TRBV14 with TRBJ1-2; 10 nucleotides line up with TRBD1. V was pared by 1 base and J by 0 bases, with 5 bases of the junction left unmatched. Germline CDR1 and CDR2: SGHDN and FVKESK. The CDR3 length is 17 residues. The CDR3 protein is CASSQVTGGRANYGYTF. In DNA, the CDR3 is TGTGCCAGCAGCCAAGTGACAGGGGGCCGTGCTAACTATGGCTACACCTTC.

The chain links TRBV6-2 or TRBV6-3 to TRBJ1-5; no clear D gene. Germline values: CDR1 MNHEY, CDR2 SVGEGT. V lost 8 bases and J 7 bases, leaving 15 bases between the germline ends. The CDR3 has 13 residues. CDR3 bases: TGTGCCAGCGGGCGGGCAGAGGGACAGCCCCAGCATTTT. Its translation: CASGRAEGQPQHF.

This chain joins TRBV13 and TRBJ2-2, with TRBD2 matching 15 bases. V gave up 5 bases and J gave up 6 bases; unmatched junction bases: 4. This CDR3 is built from 16 residues. CDR1 is PRHDT, CDR2 FYEKMQ, per germline (reference sequence). In DNA, the CDR3 is TGTGCCAGCAGCCGCCGGACTAGCGGGGGGGCCGGGGAGCTGTTTTTT. This codes for CASSRRTSGGAGELFF.

This clonotype has more than one count but fewer than ten. The V call is TRBV4-1, the J call TRBJ1-4; 8 bases fit TRBD1. V dropped 1 base and J dropped 8; count of bases not matched to a gene: 9. The CDR3 is 16 amino acids. Germline V gene sequence: CDR1 MGHRA, CDR2 YSYEKL. CDR3 sequence: CASSQGRTGRVEKLFF. CDR3 bases: TGCGCCAGCAGCCAAGGCCGGACAGGGCGGGTCGAAAAACTGTTTTTT.

V usage is TRBV7-8 and J usage is TRBJ2-7, with D perhaps matching TRBD1 (5 bases). CDR3 size: 13 residues. Trimming shortened V by 5 bases and J by 5 bases, and 13 bases separated the two germline ends. Per the germline V gene, CDR1 is SGHVS and CDR2 is FQNEAQ. In nucleotides, the CDR3 is TGTGCCAGCAGCCCCGACAGATTAGACGAGCAGTACTTC. It specifies CASSPDRLDEQYF. The variable domain in full, completed from reference TRBV7-8 and TRBJ2-7, reads GAGVSQSPRYKVAKRGQDVALRCDPISGHVSLFWYQQALGQGPEFLTYFQNEAQLDKSGLPSDRFFAERPEGSVSTLKIQRTQQEDSAVYLCASSPDRLDEQYFGPGTRLTVT.